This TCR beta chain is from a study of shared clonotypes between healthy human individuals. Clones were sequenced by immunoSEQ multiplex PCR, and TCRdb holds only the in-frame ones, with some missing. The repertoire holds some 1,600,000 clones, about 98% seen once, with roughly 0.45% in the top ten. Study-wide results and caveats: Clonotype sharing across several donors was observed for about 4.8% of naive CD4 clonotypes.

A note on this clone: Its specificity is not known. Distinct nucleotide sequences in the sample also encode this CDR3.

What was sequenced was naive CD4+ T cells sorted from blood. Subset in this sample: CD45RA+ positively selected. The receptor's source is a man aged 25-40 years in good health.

This CDR3 reads CASSVLSGELFF. CDR3 nucleotides: TGTGCCAGCAGCGTTCTTTCCGGGGAGCTGTTTTTT. This chain connects TRBV9 to TRBJ2-2; D uncertain. Germline lookup yields CDR1 SGDLS and CDR2 YYNGEE. The CDR3 sequence is 12 residues long. The V and J ends lost 2 bases and 6 bases respectively, with 5 bases between them.